Presented here are 20 T cell receptor beta chains from one specimen sequenced in a study of graft-versus-host responses after intestinal transplantation. Profiling relied on immunoSEQ multiplex PCR, and the TCRdb table lists in-frame clones only, not all of them. The profile shows about 51,000 clones, around 95% of them singletons. Which antigens these TCRs recognize remains unknown. The sequenced sample was unstimulated CD8+ T cells sorted from spleen or lymph node cells, obtained before transplant. Receptors originate from a human donor who was the organ donor for an intestinal transplant.

The rearrangement joins TRBV30 to TRBJ2-5, with 9 bases aligning to TRBD1. The CDR3 has 17 amino acids. CDR1 GTSNPN and CDR2 SVGIG come from the germline V gene (reference sequence). V was clipped by 1 base and J by 0 bases; unmatched bases: 9. CDR3 nucleotides: TGTGCCTGGAGTGGCATAACCGGGACAGGGTACCAAGAGACCCAGTACTTC. Translation: CAWSGITGTGYQETQYF.

The rearrangement joins TRBV5-6 to TRBJ1-6; D is unclear. This CDR3 is built from 15 residues. V was trimmed by 2 bases and J by 6 bases, leaving 12 bases between them. The germline CDR1 and CDR2 sequences are SGHDT and YYEEEE. This chain's CDR3 is CASSFGEGPNSPLHF. The CDR3 DNA sequence: TGTGCCAGCAGCTTTGGTGAAGGACCTAATTCACCCCTCCACTTT.

The CDR3 bases are TGTGCCAGCTCACCCCGGGACGGACATAACTATGGCTACACCTTC. It is translated as CASSPRDGHNYGYTF. The V call is TRBV18, the J call TRBJ1-2; a weak D match, TRBD1 (5 bases). The CDR3 spans 15 residues. Germline-derived CDR1 and CDR2 are KGHSH and LQKENI. Trimming stripped 3 bases from V and 1 base from J, with 12 bases between. Combining the CDR3 with reference TRBV18 and TRBJ1-2 gives the whole variable domain NAGVMQNPRHLVRRRGQEARLRCSPMKGHSHVYWYRQLPEEGLKFMVYLQKENIIDESGMPKERFSAEFPKEGPSILRIQQVVRGDSAAYFCASSPRDGHNYGYTFGSGTRLTVV.

The V call is TRBV28, the J call TRBJ1-3; 7 bases match TRBD1. This CDR3 is 17 amino acids long. The V gene end was trimmed by 5 bases and the J gene end by 3 bases; junction bases not matched to a gene: 13. Germline V gene data show CDR1 as MDHEN and CDR2 as SYDVKM. Here the CDR3 reads CASSPRQGFGYGNTIYF. CDR3 DNA sequence: TGTGCCAGCAGTCCCAGACAGGGTTTCGGATATGGAAACACCATATATTTT.

The CDR3 here is CASSQARTSVSEQYF. CDR3 nucleotide sequence: TGCGCCAGCAGCCAAGCACGGACTAGCGTTTCCGAGCAGTACTTC. This chain joins TRBV4-1 and TRBJ2-7; 9 positions match TRBD2. Germline V gene data show CDR1 as MGHRA and CDR2 as YSYEKL. J lost 6 bases, V lost 1 base, and 7 bases had no gene match. The CDR3 has 15 residues.

This chain connects TRBV9 to TRBJ2-1; 9 nucleotides match TRBD1. Germline assignment: CDR1 SGDLS and CDR2 YYNGEE. The junction had 2 bases not matched to a gene; V was cut back by 0 bases and J by 4 bases. The CDR3 spans 15 residues. CDR3 coding DNA: TGTGCCAGCAGCGTAGGGACAGGGGTGTACAATGAGCAGTTCTTC. It translates to CASSVGTGVYNEQFF.

The chain has TRBV28 and TRBJ2-7; D uncertain. This CDR3 region has 13 residues. Trimming stripped 2 bases from V and 3 bases from J, with 8 bases between. Germline CDR1 is MDHEN and CDR2 is SYDVKM. The CDR3 region has the DNA TGTGCCAGCAGTTTAGGAGAGGACTACGAGCAGTACTTC. This gives the protein CASSLGEDYEQYF.

The gene calls are TRBV7-3 and TRBJ2-1; possible D gene TRBD2, 5 bases. CDR3 size: 15 residues. Germline CDR1 SGHTA, CDR2 FQGTGA. V dropped 0 bases and J dropped 9 bases, with 15 bases sitting between them. The chain's CDR3 is CASSLTAPTAGEQFF. The CDR3 DNA reads as TGTGCCAGCAGCTTAACTGCCCCCACGGCGGGTGAGCAGTTCTTC.

This chain uses TRBV9 with TRBJ2-3, with 10 bases aligning to TRBD2. Germline V gives CDR1 SGDLS, CDR2 YYNGEE. The CDR3 sequence is 15 residues long. Trimming took 3 bases from V and 7 from J; bases not matched to a gene: 8. The DNA of the CDR3 is TGTGCCAGCAGCGCCCCCAGCGGGGGGGCCAATACGCAGTATTTT. Encoded protein: CASSAPSGGANTQYF.

The chain links TRBV4-3 to TRBJ2-7; TRBD2 aligns across 12 bases. Trimming cost V 5 bases and J 5 bases; bases outside gene matches: 4. CDR1 and CDR2 from the germline V gene are LGHNA and YSLEER. The CDR3 runs 14 residues. This CDR3 reads CASSWTSGDDEQYF. The CDR3 nucleotides read TGCGCCAGCAGCTGGACTAGCGGGGACGACGAGCAGTACTTC.

V usage is TRBV13 and J usage is TRBJ1-5; D is ambiguous. Germline CDR1 is PRHDT and CDR2 is FYEKMQ (reference sequence). Trimming pared 5 bases from V and 7 bases from J, leaving 12 bases between. This CDR3 has 13 residues. Here the CDR3 reads CASSRAREQPQHF. The CDR3 nucleotides read TGTGCCAGCAGCCGCGCACGGGAGCAGCCCCAGCATTTT.

V usage is TRBV11-2 and J usage is TRBJ2-5; 10 bases align to TRBD1. This CDR3 is 16 amino acids long. Per germline, CDR1 SGHAT and CDR2 FQNNGV. V lost 5 bases, J lost 5 bases, and 11 bases stayed unmatched. CDR3 coding DNA: TGTGCCAGCAGCCCAGAGACAGGGGGCGGTGGGGAGACCCAGTACTTC. Its protein product is CASSPETGGGGETQYF.

A single count supports this clone. J is TRBJ2-3 and V is TRBV14, with unresolved D. This CDR3 has 15 residues. Germline V gene data show CDR1 as SGHDN and CDR2 as FVKESK. Trimming removed 4 bases from V and 3 bases from J, with 14 bases in between. CDR3 in DNA: TGTGCCAGCAGCCGATTAGAGGTACATACAGATACGCAGTATTTT. It encodes CASSRLEVHTDTQYF.

The J gene is TRBJ2-3, the V gene TRBV7-8; D is possibly TRBD1 or TRBD2 (5 bases each). The V gene lost 0 bases and the J gene lost 5 bases, with 15 bases spanning the gap. The CDR3 has 16 amino acids. The V gene's germline CDR1 is SGHVS and CDR2 FQNEAQ. The CDR3: CASSLAHGAVLDTQYF. The CDR3 coding sequence is TGTGCCAGCAGCTTAGCACACGGGGCAGTCCTAGATACGCAGTATTTT.

The J gene is TRBJ2-1, the V gene TRBV18; the match to TRBD2 covers 12 bases. V shed 3 bases and J 3 bases; nucleotides not matched to a gene: 9. Looked up from germline, CDR1 is KGHSH and CDR2 is LQKENI. The CDR3 contains 18 residues. Here the CDR3 DNA reads TGTGCCAGCTCACCGAATGCTAGCGGGGGGGGACTCTACAATGAGCAGTTCTTC. Translation: CASSPNASGGGLYNEQFF.

The table lists this clone with a count of one. This sequence joins TRBV19 and TRBJ1-4; D not resolved. Per germline, CDR1 LNHDA and CDR2 SQIVND (reference sequence). Trimming shortened V by 3 bases and J by 2 bases, and 4 bases separated the two germline ends. The CDR3 consists of 13 residues. The CDR3 nucleotides read TGTGCCAGTAGTATCGTCACTAATGAAAAACTGTTTTTT. As protein: CASSIVTNEKLFF.

The chain joins TRBV13 to TRBJ1-2; tentative D call: TRBD1 (5 bases). V was cut by 0 bases and J by 7 bases, with 6 bases left in between. CDR1 and CDR2 (germline): PRHDT, FYEKMQ (reference sequence). This CDR3 is 12 amino acids long. The CDR3 is CASSLGGAGYTF. Here the CDR3 DNA reads TGTGCCAGCAGCTTAGGAGGGGCTGGCTACACCTTC.

V and J are TRBV5-8 and TRBJ2-1; 11 bases fit TRBD1. Germline CDR1 reads SGHTS; CDR2 reads YDEGEE. V trimming: 4 bases; J trimming: 4 bases; junction bases outside the gene matches: 4. The CDR3 is 15 amino acids. CDR3 amino acids: CASSPRDRGYNEQFF. The CDR3 region has the DNA TGTGCCAGCAGCCCCCGGGACAGGGGGTACAATGAGCAGTTCTTC.

The V call is TRBV9, the J call TRBJ2-3; the match to TRBD2 covers 8 bases. This CDR3 is built from 15 residues. Trimming at V came to 1 base and at J to 6 bases, leaving 7 bases not matched to a gene. Germline lookup yields CDR1 SGDLS and CDR2 YYNGEE. As DNA, the CDR3 is TGTGCCAGCAGCGTAAACGGGGGGGCCGGGGATACGCAGTATTTT. Protein product: CASSVNGGAGDTQYF.

CDR3 region: CASSPPLAGSDYGYTF. DNA for the CDR3: TGTGCCAGCTCACCACCGTTAGCGGGATCCGATTATGGCTACACCTTC. The genes are TRBV18 and TRBJ1-2; D not resolved. V was cut by 0 bases and J by 5 bases, with 16 bases left in between. CDR1 is KGHSH and CDR2 is LQKENI in the germline V gene. CDR3 size: 16 residues. The complete variable domain, with remaining parts taken from reference TRBV18 and TRBJ1-2, reads NAGVMQNPRHLVRRRGQEARLRCSPMKGHSHVYWYRQLPEEGLKFMVYLQKENIIDESGMPKERFSAEFPKEGPSILRIQQVVRGDSAAYFCASSPPLAGSDYGYTFGSGTRLTVV.